This TCR beta chain was sequenced for a study of T cells after posttransplantation cyclophosphamide. General observations from the study: TRB overlap between skin or GI tissue T cells and blood was limited. TRB clonality was highly associated with recipient CMV seropositivity and reactivation.

Trimming cost V 5 bases and J 6 bases; bases outside gene matches: 4. Germline V gene data show CDR1 as SGDLS and CDR2 as YYNGEE. The CDR3 extends over 13 amino acids. Treatment was busulfan-fludarabine conditioning, a marrow graft, and cyclophosphamide on days +3 and +4. Assay used: immunoSEQ multiplex PCR; TCRdb lists only in-frame clones, some missing. The sample has more than 4,000 clones, about four fifths seen once; the top ten hold about 3.9%. With respect to this clone: The antigen is undetermined.

This specimen consisted of PBMCs, obtained after allogeneic stem cell transplant with posttransplant cyclophosphamide. This sequence was found in a male patient between 45 and 60 years old who received an allogeneic stem cell transplant from a related donor and was CMV-positive. Some of the T cells may derive from the graft donor. The chain has TRBV9 and TRBJ2-3; 9 bases agree with TRBD1. This CDR3 reads CASSDRGLDTQYF. Written as DNA, the CDR3 is TGTGCCAGCAGTGACAGGGGGTTGGATACGCAGTATTTT.